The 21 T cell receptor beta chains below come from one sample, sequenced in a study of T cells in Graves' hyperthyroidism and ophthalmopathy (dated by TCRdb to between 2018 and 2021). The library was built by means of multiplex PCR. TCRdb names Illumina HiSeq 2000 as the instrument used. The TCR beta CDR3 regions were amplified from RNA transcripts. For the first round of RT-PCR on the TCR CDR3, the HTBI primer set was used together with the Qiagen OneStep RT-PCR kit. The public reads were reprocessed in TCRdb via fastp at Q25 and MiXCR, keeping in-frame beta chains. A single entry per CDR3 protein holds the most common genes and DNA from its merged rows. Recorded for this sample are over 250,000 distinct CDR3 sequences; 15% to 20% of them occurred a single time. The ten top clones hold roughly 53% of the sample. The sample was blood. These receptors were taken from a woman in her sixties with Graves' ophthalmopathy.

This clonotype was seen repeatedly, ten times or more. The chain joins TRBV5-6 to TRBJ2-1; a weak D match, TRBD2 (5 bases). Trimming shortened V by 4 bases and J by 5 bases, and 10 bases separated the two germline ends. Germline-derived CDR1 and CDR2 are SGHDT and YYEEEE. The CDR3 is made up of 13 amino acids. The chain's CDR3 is CASSVTIHNEQFF. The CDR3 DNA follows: TGTGCCAGCAGCGTGACTATCCACAATGAGCAGTTCTTC. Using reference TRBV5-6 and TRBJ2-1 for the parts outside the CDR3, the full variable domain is DAGVTQSPTHLIKTRGQQVTLRCSPKSGHDTVSWYQQALGQGPQFIFQYYEEEERQRGNFPDRFSGHQFPNYSSELNVNALLLGDSALYLCASSVTIHNEQFFGPGTRLTVL.

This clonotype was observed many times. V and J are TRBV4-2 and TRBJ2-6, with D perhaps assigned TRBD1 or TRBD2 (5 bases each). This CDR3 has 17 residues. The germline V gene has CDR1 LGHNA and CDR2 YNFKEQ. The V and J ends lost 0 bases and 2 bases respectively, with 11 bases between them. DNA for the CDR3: TGTGCCAGCAGCCAAGAAGTTGGGGGTGCTGGGGCCAACGTCCTGACTTTC. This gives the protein CASSQEVGGAGANVLTF.

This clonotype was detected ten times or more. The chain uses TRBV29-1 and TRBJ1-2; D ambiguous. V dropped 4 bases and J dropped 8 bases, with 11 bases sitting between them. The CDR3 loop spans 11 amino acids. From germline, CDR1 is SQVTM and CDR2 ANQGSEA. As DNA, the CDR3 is TGCAGCGTTGCGAGAGGGAGCGGCTACACCTTC. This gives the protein CSVARGSGYTF. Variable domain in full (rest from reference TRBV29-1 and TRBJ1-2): SAVISQKPSRDICQRGTSLTIQCQVDSQVTMMFWYRQQPGQSLTLIATANQGSEATYESGFVIDKFPISRPNLTFSTLTVSNMSPEDSSIYLCSVARGSGYTFGSGTRLTVV.

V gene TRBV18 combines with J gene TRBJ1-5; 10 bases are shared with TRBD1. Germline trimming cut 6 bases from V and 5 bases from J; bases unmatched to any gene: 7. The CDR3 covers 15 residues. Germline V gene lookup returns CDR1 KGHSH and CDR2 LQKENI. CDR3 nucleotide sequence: TGTGCCAGCTCCCAAGGACAGGGGGGGTATCAGCCCCAGCATTTT. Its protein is CASSQGQGGYQPQHF. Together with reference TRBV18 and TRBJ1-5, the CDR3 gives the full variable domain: NAGVMQNPRHLVRRRGQEARLRCSPMKGHSHVYWYRQLPEEGLKFMVYLQKENIIDESGMPKERFSAEFPKEGPSILRIQQVVRGDSAAYFCASSQGQGGYQPQHFGDGTRLSIL.

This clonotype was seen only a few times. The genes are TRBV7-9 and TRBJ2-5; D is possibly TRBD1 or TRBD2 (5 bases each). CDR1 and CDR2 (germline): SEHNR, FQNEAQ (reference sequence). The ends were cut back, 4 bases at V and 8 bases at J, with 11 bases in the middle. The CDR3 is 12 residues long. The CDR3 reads CASSYIWDTQYF. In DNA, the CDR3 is TGTGCCAGCAGCTACATATGGGACACCCAGTACTTC.

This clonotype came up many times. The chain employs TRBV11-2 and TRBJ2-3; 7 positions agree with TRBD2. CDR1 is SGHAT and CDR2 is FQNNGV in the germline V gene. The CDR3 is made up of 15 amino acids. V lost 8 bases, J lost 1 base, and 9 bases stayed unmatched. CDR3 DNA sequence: TGTGCCAGCGGCGAACGGCTAGCGGGCACAGATACGCAGTATTTT. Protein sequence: CASGERLAGTDTQYF.

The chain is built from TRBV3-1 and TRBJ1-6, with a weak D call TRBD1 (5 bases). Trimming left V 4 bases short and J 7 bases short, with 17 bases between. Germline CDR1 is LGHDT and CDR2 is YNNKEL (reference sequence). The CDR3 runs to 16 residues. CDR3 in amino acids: CASSPRAGTANSPLHF. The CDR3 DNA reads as TGTGCCAGCAGCCCCAGGGCCGGGACGGCCAATTCACCCCTCCACTTT.

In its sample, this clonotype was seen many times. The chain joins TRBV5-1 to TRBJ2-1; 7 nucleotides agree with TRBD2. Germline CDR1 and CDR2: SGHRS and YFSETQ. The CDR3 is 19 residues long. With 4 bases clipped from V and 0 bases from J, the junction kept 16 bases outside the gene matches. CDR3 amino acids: CASSLRAPTSLSSYNEQFF. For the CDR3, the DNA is TGCGCCAGCAGCCTCAGAGCCCCGACTAGCCTGAGCTCCTACAATGAGCAGTTCTTC.

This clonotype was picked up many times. The CDR3 loop reads CASSLGDGFSGEQFF. The CDR3 nucleotides read TGCGCCAGCAGCTTGGGGGACGGCTTTTCAGGAGAGCAGTTCTTC. The chain links TRBV5-1 to TRBJ2-1; the D call may be TRBD1 or TRBD2 (5 bases each). CDR3 size: 15 residues. Trimming shortened V by 0 bases and J by 10 bases, and 17 bases separated the two germline ends. CDR1 SGHRS and CDR2 YFSETQ come from the germline V gene. The variable domain in full, with the rest retrieved from reference TRBV5-1 and TRBJ2-1, is KAGVTQTPRYLIKTRGQQVTLSCSPISGHRSVSWYQQTPGQGLQFLFEYFSETQRNKGNFPGRFSGRQFSNSRSEMNVSTLELGDSALYLCASSLGDGFSGEQFFGPGTRLTVL.

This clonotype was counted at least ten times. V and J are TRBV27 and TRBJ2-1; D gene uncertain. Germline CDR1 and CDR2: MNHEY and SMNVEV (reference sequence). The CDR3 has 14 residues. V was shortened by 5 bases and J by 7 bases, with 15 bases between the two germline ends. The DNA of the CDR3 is TGTGCCAGCAGTGAGACACCCATTCCGAATGAGCAGTTCTTC. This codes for CASSETPIPNEQFF.

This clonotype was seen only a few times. For the CDR3, the DNA is TGTGCCAGCAGCTCCTCAATGGGTTCTATTGTTAATTCACCCCTCCACTTT. Protein product: CASSSSMGSIVNSPLHF. This rearrangement joins TRBV7-2 to TRBJ1-6; D ambiguous. The CDR3 spans 17 residues. Germline assignment: CDR1 SGHTA and CDR2 FQGNSA. V shed 4 bases and J shed 6 bases, with 19 bases lying between them.

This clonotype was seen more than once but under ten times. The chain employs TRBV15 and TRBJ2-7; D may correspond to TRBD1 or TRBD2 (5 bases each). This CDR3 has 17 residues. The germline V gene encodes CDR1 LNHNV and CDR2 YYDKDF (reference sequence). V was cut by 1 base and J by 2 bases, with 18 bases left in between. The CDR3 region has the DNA TGTGCCACCAGCAGAGGGTATCCTGGGACGGAGACCTACGAGCAGTACTTC. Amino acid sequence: CATSRGYPGTETYEQYF.

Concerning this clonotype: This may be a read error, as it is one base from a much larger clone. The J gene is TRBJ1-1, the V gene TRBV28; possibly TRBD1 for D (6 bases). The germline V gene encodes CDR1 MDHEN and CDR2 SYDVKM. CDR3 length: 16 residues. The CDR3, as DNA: TGTGCCAGCCGTTTAGGGGGGTTGGGCTTAATCACTGAAGCTTTCTTT. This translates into CASRLGGLGLITEAFF.

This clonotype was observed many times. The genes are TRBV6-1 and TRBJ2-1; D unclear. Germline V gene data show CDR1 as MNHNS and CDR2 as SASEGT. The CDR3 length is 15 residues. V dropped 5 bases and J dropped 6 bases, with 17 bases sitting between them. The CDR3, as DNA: TGTGCCAGCAGTTACAGACTGTTTTCGGCCAATGAGCAGTTCTTC. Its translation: CASSYRLFSANEQFF.

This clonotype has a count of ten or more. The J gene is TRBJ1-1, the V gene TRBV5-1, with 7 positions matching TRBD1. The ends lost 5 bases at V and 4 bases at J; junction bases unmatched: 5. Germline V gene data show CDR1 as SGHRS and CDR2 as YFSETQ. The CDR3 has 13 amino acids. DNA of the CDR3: TGCGCCAGCAGTGCGACAGGGTCCACTGAAGCTTTCTTT. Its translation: CASSATGSTEAFF.

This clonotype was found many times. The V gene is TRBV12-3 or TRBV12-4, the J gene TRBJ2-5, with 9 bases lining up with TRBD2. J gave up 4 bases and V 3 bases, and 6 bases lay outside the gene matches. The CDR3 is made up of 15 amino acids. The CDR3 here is CASSFGTSSGETQYF. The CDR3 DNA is TGTGCCAGCAGTTTCGGGACTAGCTCAGGAGAGACCCAGTACTTC.

CDR3 protein: CSTHRETYNEQFF. Here the CDR3 DNA reads TGCAGCACTCACAGGGAGACATACAATGAGCAGTTCTTC. This chain links TRBV29-1 with TRBJ2-1; a weak D match, TRBD1 (6 bases). The V and J ends lost 8 bases and 4 bases respectively, with 15 bases between them. The V gene's germline CDR1 is SQVTM and CDR2 ANQGSEA. The CDR3 is 13 residues long.

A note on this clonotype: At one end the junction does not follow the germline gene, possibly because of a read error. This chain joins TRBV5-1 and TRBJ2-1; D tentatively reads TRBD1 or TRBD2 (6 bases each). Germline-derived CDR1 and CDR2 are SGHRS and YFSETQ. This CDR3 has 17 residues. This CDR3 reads CASSLVSRGPSYSEQFF. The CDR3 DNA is TGCGCCAGCAGCTTGGTTTCCCGGGGGCCGTCCTACAGTGAGCAGTTCTTC.

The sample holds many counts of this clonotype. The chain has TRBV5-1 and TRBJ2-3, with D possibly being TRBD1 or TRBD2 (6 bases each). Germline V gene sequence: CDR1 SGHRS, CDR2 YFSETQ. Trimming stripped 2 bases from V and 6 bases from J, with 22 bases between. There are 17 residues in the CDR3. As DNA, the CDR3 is TGCGCCAGCAGCTTAGGAACCACAGGGACTGTGGTTGATACGCAGTATTTT. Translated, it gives CASSLGTTGTVVDTQYF.

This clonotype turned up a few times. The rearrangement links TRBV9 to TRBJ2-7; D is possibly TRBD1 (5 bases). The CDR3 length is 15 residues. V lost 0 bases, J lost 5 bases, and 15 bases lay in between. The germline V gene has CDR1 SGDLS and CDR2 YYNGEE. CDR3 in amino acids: CASSVAIQGRHEQYF. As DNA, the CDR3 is TGTGCCAGCAGCGTAGCTATCCAGGGAAGACACGAGCAGTACTTC.

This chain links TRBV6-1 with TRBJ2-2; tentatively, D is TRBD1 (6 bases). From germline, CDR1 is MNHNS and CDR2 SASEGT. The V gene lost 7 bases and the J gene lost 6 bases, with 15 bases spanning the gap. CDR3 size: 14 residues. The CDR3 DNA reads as TGTGCCAGCAAGACAGGACCCCTGGCCGGGGAGCTGTTTTTT. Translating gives CASKTGPLAGELFF.